These T cell receptor beta chains were read from a single sample in a study of beta chain features in type 1 diabetes. Using immunoSEQ multiplex PCR, the repertoire was profiled, and TCRdb retains in-frame clones only, with some absent. This table has fewer than 650,000 clones, 15% to 18% appearing once. Sequences were obtained from naive CD4+ T cells from blood. The receptor source for this set is a man between 18 and 35 years old in good health. Each CDR3 is given with its conserved first and last residue. D genes are given only for firm matches. Clone sizes are given selectively: once, few, many, or a class where the clone is expanded.

D gene	V gene	clone size	J gene	CDR3 protein	CDR3 DNA
TRBD1	TRBV28	few	TRBJ2-7	CASSLRGPGEQYF	TGTGCCAGCAGTTTAAGGGGGCCAGGCGAGCAGTACTTC
-	TRBV7-3	few	TRBJ2-4	CASTSGLAKNIQYF	TGTGCCAGCACCTCGGGTTTGGCCAAAAACATTCAGTACTTC
-	TRBV28	-	TRBJ1-2	CASSLTQGNYGYTF	TGTGCCAGCAGTTTAACACAGGGTAACTATGGCTACACCTTC
-	TRBV30	few	TRBJ1-3	CAWEAGFSGNTIYF	TGTGCCTGGGAGGCCGGATTCTCTGGAAACACCATATATTTT
-	TRBV15	few	TRBJ2-5	CATSRERTQETQYF	TGTGCCACCAGCAGAGAACGGACTCAAGAGACCCAGTACTTC
-	TRBV27	-	TRBJ1-1	CASSKTFLTGNTEAFF	TGTGCCAGCAGCAAAACCTTCCTAACAGGGAACACTGAAGCTTTCTTT
TRBD1	TRBV7-2	few	TRBJ1-1	CASSSQGGITEAFF	TGTGCCAGCAGCTCACAGGGGGGGATCACTGAAGCTTTCTTT
-	TRBV4-2	-	TRBJ2-2	CASSQTQTYTGELFF	TGTGCCAGCAGCCAAACCCAGACCTACACCGGGGAGCTGTTTTTT
-	TRBV23-1	-	TRBJ1-2	CASSQSGQNYGYTF	TGCGCCAGCAGTCAATCTGGACAGAACTATGGCTACACCTTC
TRBD2	TRBV6-5	-	TRBJ2-1	CASTTSGRYNEQFF	TGTGCCAGCACAACTAGCGGGAGATACAATGAGCAGTTCTTC
TRBD2	TRBV5-1	-	TRBJ2-7	CASSSGTSGSIYEQYF	TGCGCCAGCAGCTCAGGGACTAGCGGGAGTATCTACGAGCAGTACTTC
-	TRBV5-4	-	TRBJ2-3	CASSLVSGTYTDTQYF	TGTGCCAGCAGCTTGGTTAGCGGAACTTACACAGATACGCAGTATTTT
-	TRBV11-1	few	TRBJ2-1	CASSTFYDPRPNEQFF	TGTGCCAGCAGCACCTTCTACGACCCCAGACCGAATGAGCAGTTCTTC
TRBD2	TRBV29-1	-	TRBJ2-1	CSVGPGTKYNEQFF	TGCAGCGTTGGGCCAGGGACTAAGTACAATGAGCAGTTCTTC
TRBD1	TRBV28	-	TRBJ1-1	CASSNRDRGKNTEAFF	TGTGCCAGCAGTAACCGGGACAGGGGGAAAAACACTGAAGCTTTCTTT
-	TRBV19	few	TRBJ1-2	CASSIGRFDSYTF	TGTGCCAGTAGTATAGGCCGGTTTGATTCATACACCTTC
-	TRBV11-3	-	TRBJ2-1	CASSPRFSYNEQFF	TGTGCCAGCAGCCCCAGGTTCTCCTACAATGAGCAGTTCTTC
TRBD1	TRBV11-2	few	TRBJ1-1	CASRPGQGRRNTEAFF	TGTGCCAGCAGGCCGGGACAGGGACGGAGGAACACTGAAGCTTTCTTT
TRBD2	TRBV7-7	-	TRBJ2-5	CASSRSGGKEETQYF	TGTGCTAGCAGCCGTAGCGGGGGGAAGGAAGAGACCCAGTACTTC
TRBD1	TRBV18	-	TRBJ2-1	CASSPDRVYNEQFF	TGTGCCAGCTCACCAGACAGGGTCTACAATGAGCAGTTCTTC
-	TRBV11-2	few	TRBJ2-5	CASSSLTLQETQYF	TGTGCCAGCAGCTCCCTCACGCTTCAAGAGACCCAGTACTTC
-	TRBV29-1	-	TRBJ1-5	CSVVPWEAGNQPQHF	TGCAGCGTTGTCCCGTGGGAGGCTGGCAATCAGCCCCAGCATTTT
-	TRBV7-9	-	TRBJ2-6	CASIPQVGVYGANVLTF	TGTGCCAGCATCCCCCAGGTGGGGGTTTACGGGGCCAACGTCCTGACTTTC
TRBD1	TRBV4-2	-	TRBJ1-3	CASSLDRNSGNTIYF	TGTGCCAGCAGCCTGGACAGGAACTCTGGAAACACCATATATTTT
-	TRBV5-5	few	TRBJ2-3	CASSISPVGTDTQYF	TGTGCCAGCAGCATCTCGCCGGTCGGCACAGATACGCAGTATTTT
-	TRBV15	few	TRBJ2-4	CATSRVDRLKNIQYF	TGTGCCACCAGCAGAGTCGACAGACTTAAAAACATTCAGTACTTC
TRBD2	TRBV7-9	few	TRBJ2-3	CASSFNSGSGDTQYF	TGTGCCAGCAGCTTTAATAGCGGGTCGGGGGATACGCAGTATTTT
TRBD2	TRBV11-2	-	TRBJ2-1	CASSFLAGGPYEQFF	TGTGCCAGCAGCTTCCTAGCGGGAGGGCCCTATGAGCAGTTCTTC
-	TRBV30	-	TRBJ1-2	CAWSRGGGVGYTF	TGTGCCTGGAGTAGGGGGGGCGGTGTTGGCTACACCTTC
TRBD2	TRBV9	-	TRBJ2-1	CASGGRAGGPPNNEQFF	TGTGCCAGCGGCGGGAGAGCGGGAGGGCCGCCGAATAATGAGCAGTTCTTC
-	TRBV18	few	TRBJ2-1	CASSPSGNEQFF	TGTGCCAGCTCACCATCAGGGAATGAGCAGTTCTTC
-	TRBV4-3	-	TRBJ2-3	CASSQIVSASTDTQYF	TGCGCCAGCAGCCAAATTGTATCGGCAAGCACAGATACGCAGTATTTT
-	TRBV6-6	-	TRBJ1-5	CASRPGRGQPQHF	TGTGCCAGCAGACCAGGGCGGGGACAGCCCCAGCATTTT
-	TRBV7-2	-	TRBJ2-7	CASSLPLVRGYEQYF	TGTGCCAGCAGCCTACCCCTAGTCAGGGGCTACGAGCAGTACTTC
-	TRBV6-6	-	TRBJ1-1	CASGLKNTEAFF	TGTGCCAGCGGGCTCAAGAACACTGAAGCTTTCTTT
TRBD2	TRBV30	few	TRBJ2-7	CAWSSLAGVRYEQYF	TGTGCCTGGAGTAGCCTAGCGGGGGTTAGGTACGAGCAGTACTTC
-	TRBV11-2	few	TRBJ2-6	CASSTHWEAGANVLTF	TGTGCCAGCAGCACTCACTGGGAGGCCGGGGCCAACGTCCTGACTTTC
-	TRBV9	few	TRBJ1-6	CASSPREGIGDSPLHF	TGTGCCAGCAGCCCTCGGGAGGGTATCGGGGATTCACCCCTCCACTTT
-	TRBV28	-	TRBJ2-1	CASTSNTEPQFF	TGTGCCAGCACCTCTAACACGGAACCTCAGTTCTTC
TRBD2	TRBV14	few	TRBJ2-3	CASSQGLAGSSFTDTQYF	TGTGCCAGCAGCCAAGGTTTAGCGGGATCGTCGTTCACAGATACGCAGTATTTT
-	TRBV9	-	TRBJ2-7	CASSVDGRRFQEQYF	TGTGCCAGCAGCGTAGACGGGCGCCGTTTCCAGGAGCAGTACTTC
-	TRBV15	few	TRBJ1-2	CATSTGGQQTNYGYTF	TGTGCCACCAGCACCGGAGGACAGCAAACTAACTATGGCTACACCTTC
-	TRBV7-3	few	TRBJ2-7	CASSLKGGSEQYF	TGTGCCAGCAGCTTAAAGGGTGGTAGCGAGCAGTACTTC
-	TRBV6-6	few	TRBJ1-5	CASRRDSNQPQHF	TGTGCCAGCAGACGGGATAGCAATCAGCCCCAGCATTTT
-	TRBV29-1	-	TRBJ2-1	CSFVRQAPNEQFF	TGCAGCTTCGTGAGACAGGCTCCCAATGAGCAGTTCTTC
-	TRBV7-2	-	TRBJ1-2	CASSSSFQTRGGGYTF	TGTGCCAGCAGCTCATCATTTCAGACTAGGGGAGGCGGCTACACCTTC
-	TRBV29-1	-	TRBJ1-2	CSGGGRGIWGYTF	TGCAGCGGGGGGGGACGGGGAATATGGGGCTACACCTTC
TRBD2	TRBV7-2	few	TRBJ2-1	CASSSGTSGSGYNEQFF	TGTGCCAGCAGCTCAGGGACTAGCGGGAGTGGCTACAATGAGCAGTTCTTC
-	TRBV30	-	TRBJ1-3	CAWSDPVRPSGNTIYF	TGTGCCTGGAGTGACCCAGTACGTCCCTCTGGAAACACCATATATTTT
-	TRBV7-2	-	TRBJ2-1	CASSLDRSSSYNEQFF	TGTGCCAGCAGCTTAGACAGGTCAAGCTCCTACAATGAGCAGTTCTTC